The 7 T cell receptor beta chains listed next were all sequenced from one sample in a study of long-term antiretroviral therapy in people with HIV. Researchers ran immunoSEQ v3.0 at survey level. TCRdb keeps only in-frame clones here, not all; method: immunoSEQ multiplex PCR. The sample consists of tens of thousands of clones, 90% to 95% of them appearing once. Source: unsorted PBMCs, taken 3.7 years after starting antiretroviral therapy. These receptor sequences come from a woman aged 50 to 65 with HIV.

V usage is TRBV19 and J usage is TRBJ1-5; the match to TRBD1 covers 7 bases. Looked up from germline, CDR1 is LNHDA and CDR2 is SQIVND (reference sequence). The CDR3 length is 16 residues. Trimming at V came to 6 bases and at J to 4 bases, leaving 12 bases not matched to a gene. The DNA for the CDR3 is TGTGCCAGTAGCCCTTGGGACAGTGGATCGAATCAGCCCCAGCATTTT. It yields the protein CASSPWDSGSNQPQHF.

The V gene is TRBV19, the J gene TRBJ1-2; D remains ambiguous. This CDR3 spans 13 amino acids. Trimming left V 6 bases short and J 4 bases short, with 12 bases between. Germline loops: CDR1 LNHDA, CDR2 SQIVND (reference sequence). The CDR3 loop is CASRPAGSYGYTF. Written as DNA, the CDR3 is TGTGCCAGTAGGCCGGCAGGAAGCTATGGCTACACCTTC.

This chain joins TRBV27 and TRBJ2-7; D remains unclear. Germline lookup yields CDR1 MNHEY and CDR2 SMNVEV (reference sequence). Trimming left V 7 bases short and J 3 bases short, with 7 bases between. This CDR3 comprises 11 residues. CDR3 DNA: TGTGCCAGCATGGCAGACTACGAGCAGTACTTC. Amino acids: CASMADYEQYF.

The chain links TRBV13 to TRBJ2-7; 7 bases agree with TRBD1. V dropped 4 bases and J dropped 4; count of bases not matched to a gene: 4. The germline V gene encodes CDR1 PRHDT and CDR2 FYEKMQ (reference sequence). This CDR3 is 13 amino acids long. The CDR3 reads CASSSLDRYEQYF. The CDR3, as DNA: TGTGCCAGCAGCTCCCTGGACAGGTACGAGCAGTACTTC.

The V gene is TRBV5-8, the J gene TRBJ1-5; no clear D. Trimming removed 1 base from V and 2 bases from J, with 10 bases in between. This CDR3 contains 15 residues. The germline gives CDR1 SGHTS, CDR2 YDEGEE. CDR3 protein: CASSLSGNGNQPQHF. The CDR3 bases are TGTGCCAGCAGCTTGTCTGGTAATGGCAATCAGCCCCAGCATTTT.

This chain joins TRBV30 and TRBJ1-2; D unclear. Germline loops: CDR1 GTSNPN, CDR2 SVGIG (reference sequence). There are 11 residues in the CDR3. V lost 0 bases to trimming and J lost 4 bases, with 3 bases between them. CDR3 protein: CAWSVSYGYTF. In DNA, the CDR3 is TGTGCCTGGAGTGTCAGCTATGGCTACACCTTC.

The rearrangement uses TRBV13 and TRBJ2-6; D might be TRBD1 or TRBD2, each matching 6 bases. This CDR3 region has 18 residues. CDR1 and CDR2 from the germline V gene are PRHDT and FYEKMQ (reference sequence). V lost 0 bases and J lost 0, with 12 bases in between. The CDR3 loop reads CASSLGPGGSSGANVLTF. For the CDR3, the DNA is TGTGCCAGCAGCTTAGGCCCCGGGGGCAGCTCTGGGGCCAACGTCCTGACTTTC.